This entry describes one T cell receptor (beta chain). What it recognizes is unknown. The data derive from a study of vaccination and CD4 T cells after COVID-19. Oncomine TCR Beta short-read sequencing was applied to DNA from cultured CD4+ T cells. TCRdb re-analysed the PCR reads in MiXCR, keeping a single row per CDR3 protein. The table has about 20,000 distinct CDR3 sequences, about three fifths seen once. Study-wide findings and caveats: Reactive clone data from convalescent patients indicated a median of about 90% appearing only post-vaccination.

Treatment noted: approximately nine-day PBMC culture with coronavirus spike peptide pools or control peptides (ViraFEST assay). The clonotype comes from a human donor who had recovered from COVID-19. This specimen consisted of CD4+ T cells from blood, cultured in vitro, obtained before SARS-CoV-2 vaccination.

In DNA, the CDR3 is TGTGCCAGCAGCATTAGGGGAACCCTCTACGAGCAGTACTTC. It yields the protein CASSIRGTLYEQYF. The rearrangement joins TRBV21-1 to TRBJ2-7; the DNA was not used to check the table's D call, TRBD1. TRBV21-1 is a recognized pseudogene. The CDR3 spans 14 residues.